This entry concerns a single T cell receptor (beta chain). Its cognate antigen is unknown. TCRdb itself ran the 5' RACE reads through MiXCR, one entry per CDR3 protein. This table has approximately 190,000 distinct CDR3 sequences, about 16% appearing once. The V gene lost 3 bases and the J gene lost 9 bases, with 18 bases spanning the gap. Germline V gene sequence: CDR1 SGHAT, CDR2 FQNNGV. This CDR3 is 16 amino acids long. The data were taken from a study of identical twins. General observations from the study: Out-of-frame TCR alpha sharing observed in monozygotic twins exceeded model estimates. It was possible that invariant MAIT and iNKT cells partly confounded the zero-insertion analyses.

These data were also filed under a second study, of T cells expressing NK-cell markers. From that second work: Each of over 5 donors carried dominant NKG2C+ clonotypes accounting for about 1.0-7.5% of CD8+ T cells.

This chain joins TRBV11-2 and TRBJ1-6; D may be TRBD1 (5 bases). The TCR was taken from a young woman in good health. Sequencing was carried out using CD8+ T cells sorted from blood. The DNA of the CDR3 is TGTGCCAGCAGCTTTCTCACGCGGAGGGGTTCTTCACCCCTCCACTTT. Translated: CASSFLTRRGSSPLHF.